The next 32 T cell receptor beta chains were all read from a single sample in a study of cytomegalovirus exposure and HLA in healthy donors. In the PCR, 60 Vbeta and 13 Jbeta primers were used. Data came from immunoSEQ multiplex PCR; TCRdb stores just in-frame clones and leaves some out. The table includes about 160,000 clones, about 82% detected once. Sequences were obtained from PBMCs. The receptors derive from a young woman in good health and CMV-seronegative.

V and J are TRBV28 and TRBJ1-2; weak D call: TRBD1 (6 bases). This CDR3 region has 13 residues. V lost 5 bases and J lost 2, with 9 bases in between. The germline CDR1 and CDR2 sequences are MDHEN and SYDVKM. CDR3 protein: CASSPGQNYGYTF. In DNA form, the CDR3 reads TGTGCCAGCAGTCCCGGACAGAACTATGGCTACACCTTC.

In its sample, this clone was seen once. The J gene is TRBJ1-2, the V gene TRBV6-5, with unresolved D. V was cut by 0 bases and J by 0 bases, with 11 bases left in between. This CDR3 spans 16 amino acids. The germline V gene encodes CDR1 MNHEY and CDR2 SVGAGI. CDR3 in amino acids: CASSYSRVEANYGYTF. The CDR3, as DNA: TGTGCCAGCAGTTACTCGAGAGTGGAGGCTAACTATGGCTACACCTTC.

The J gene is TRBJ2-7, the V gene TRBV4-3; 8 nucleotides match TRBD1. V trimming: 0 bases; J trimming: 1 base; junction bases outside the gene matches: 8. From germline, CDR1 is LGHNA and CDR2 YSLEER. This CDR3 spans 17 amino acids. The CDR3 DNA follows: TGCGCCAGCAGCCAAGAGTACAGGGGGAGAATTTCCTACGAGCAGTACTTC. Protein product: CASSQEYRGRISYEQYF.

This sequence joins TRBV6-5 and TRBJ2-7, with 10 bases that match TRBD2. This CDR3 contains 13 residues. CDR1 and CDR2 from the germline V gene are MNHEY and SVGAGI. Unmatched junction bases numbered 5, after V lost 5 bases and J lost 7 bases. The CDR3 nucleotides read TGTGCCAGCAGTCTAGCGGGAGTGGGAGAGCAGTACTTC. Translated: CASSLAGVGEQYF.

The chain employs TRBV19 and TRBJ1-4; TRBD1 matches 10 bases. The V gene's germline CDR1 is LNHDA and CDR2 SQIVND (reference sequence). Trimming removed 9 bases from V and 6 bases from J; junction bases left unmatched: 7. The CDR3 totals 14 residues. The DNA of the CDR3 is TGTGCCAGCATGGACAGGGGGAATGATGAAAAACTGTTTTTT. It specifies CASMDRGNDEKLFF.

V gene TRBV27 combines with J gene TRBJ1-1; TRBD1 agrees at 9 bases. In germline, CDR1 is MNHEY, CDR2 SMNVEV (reference sequence). The CDR3 totals 15 residues. V gave up 6 bases and J gave up 4 bases; unmatched junction bases: 9. CDR3 sequence: CASSYRDRVRTEAFF. CDR3 nucleotide sequence: TGTGCCAGCAGCTACCGGGACAGGGTTCGCACTGAAGCTTTCTTT.

The rearrangement joins TRBV19 to TRBJ2-1, with D maybe TRBD2 (6 bases). This CDR3 has 17 amino acids. Germline V CDR1 and CDR2: LNHDA, SQIVND (reference sequence). The V end lost 5 bases, the J end lost 4 bases, and 21 bases lay between the germline ends. The DNA of the CDR3 is TGTGCCAGTAGTCCGATGATGCGAACTAGCCTATACAATGAGCAGTTCTTC. This sequence encodes CASSPMMRTSLYNEQFF.

V gene TRBV18 combines with J gene TRBJ2-7; possible D gene TRBD1, 5 bases. Germline loops: CDR1 KGHSH, CDR2 LQKENI. The CDR3 loop spans 18 amino acids. Between the trimmed V and J ends, which lost 4 bases and 0 bases, there was a span of 22 bases. The CDR3 sequence: CASSLSHARTPLSYEQYF. As DNA, the CDR3 is TGTGCCAGCTCACTCTCACATGCCAGGACACCACTCTCCTACGAGCAGTACTTC.

This sequence joins TRBV7-6 and TRBJ2-1; no reliable D call. The CDR3 spans 13 residues. Per the germline V gene, CDR1 is SGHVS and CDR2 is FNYEAQ. V was shortened by 7 bases and J by 2 bases, with 9 bases between the two germline ends. This CDR3 reads CASTLGPYNEQFF. In nucleotides, the CDR3 is TGTGCCAGCACCCTTGGGCCCTACAATGAGCAGTTCTTC.

The chain recombines TRBV4-3 with TRBJ2-1; 12 positions match TRBD2. The CDR3 is 16 amino acids. Trimming at V came to 1 base and at J to 11 bases, leaving 9 bases not matched to a gene. Germline assignment: CDR1 LGHNA and CDR2 YSLEER. The chain's CDR3 is CASSQALRTSGEKQFF. As DNA, the CDR3 is TGCGCCAGCAGCCAAGCCCTGCGGACTAGCGGGGAAAAGCAGTTCTTC.

This chain links TRBV6-1 with TRBJ2-1, with a weak D call TRBD1 (5 bases). The CDR3 is 10 amino acids. Germline V CDR1 and CDR2: MNHNS, SASEGT. V was trimmed by 8 bases and J by 9 bases, leaving 8 bases between them. The CDR3 region is CASGRGEQFF. The CDR3 DNA is TGTGCCAGCGGTAGGGGTGAGCAGTTCTTC.

This chain joins TRBV9 and TRBJ2-5; D uncertain. Germline V lookup: CDR1 SGDLS, CDR2 YYNGEE. The CDR3 is 13 amino acids. Trimming removed 4 bases at V and 1 base at J, with 8 bases between. This chain's CDR3 is CASSTVPQETQYF. Here the CDR3 DNA reads TGTGCCAGCAGCACAGTCCCCCAAGAGACCCAGTACTTC.

This clone appeared once. The chain couples TRBV11-2 to TRBJ2-1; 10 nucleotides line up with TRBD2. This CDR3 contains 19 residues. J lost 0 bases, V lost 2 bases, and 10 bases had no gene match. CDR1 and CDR2 from the germline V gene are SGHAT and FQNNGV. DNA of the CDR3: TGTGCCAGCAGCTTAATTGCGACTAGCGGGCAGAGCTCCTACAATGAGCAGTTCTTC. This gives the protein CASSLIATSGQSSYNEQFF.

This chain links TRBV6-5 with TRBJ2-7; D ambiguous. The CDR3 sequence is 14 residues long. V lost 4 bases and J 3 bases, leaving 13 bases between the germline ends. The germline CDR1 and CDR2 sequences are MNHEY and SVGAGI. The CDR3 spells CASSSVDINYEQYF. In DNA, the CDR3 is TGTGCCAGCAGTTCCGTAGACATCAACTACGAGCAGTACTTC.

This sequence joins TRBV28 and TRBJ2-2, with 9 bases identical to TRBD2. Trimming took 6 bases from V and 5 from J; bases not matched to a gene: 10. This CDR3 comprises 16 residues. Germline V CDR1 and CDR2: MDHEN, SYDVKM. CDR3 sequence reads: CASRPSREGPTGELFF. The CDR3 DNA is TGTGCCAGCAGACCCTCGCGGGAGGGCCCGACCGGGGAGCTGTTTTTT.

The chain recombines TRBV28 with TRBJ2-7; 10 nucleotides align to TRBD2. This CDR3 has 14 amino acids. Germline V gene sequence: CDR1 MDHEN, CDR2 SYDVKM. V lost 6 bases to trimming and J lost 4 bases; unmatched junction nucleotides: 6. The CDR3 region has the DNA TGTGCCAGCAGACAGGGACTAGCGCTGTACGAGCAGTACTTC. Protein: CASRQGLALYEQYF.

The chain joins TRBV5-4 to TRBJ2-5; a possible D gene is TRBD1 (5 bases). This CDR3 is 15 amino acids long. Between the trimmed V and J ends, which lost 1 base and 4 bases, there was a span of 14 bases. CDR1 and CDR2 from the germline V gene are SGHNT and YYREEE (reference sequence). The CDR3 DNA sequence: TGTGCCAGCAGCTTGAAGGGCCAGGGTCGAGAGACCCAGTACTTC. It specifies CASSLKGQGRETQYF.

The chain couples TRBV5-4 to TRBJ2-1; 7 nucleotides line up with TRBD2. Losses at the gene ends were 0 bases for V and 2 bases for J; bases not matched to a gene: 5. Germline V gene sequence: CDR1 SGHNT, CDR2 YYREEE (reference sequence). This CDR3 has 16 residues. CDR3 amino acids: CASSLEAGAAYNEQFF. CDR3 bases: TGTGCCAGCAGCTTGGAGGCGGGAGCTGCCTACAATGAGCAGTTCTTC. The whole variable domain, filled in from reference TRBV5-4 and TRBJ2-1, reads ETGVTQSPTHLIKTRGQQVTLRCSSQSGHNTVSWYQQALGQGPQFIFQYYREEENGRGNFPPRFSGLQFPNYSSELNVNALELDDSALYLCASSLEAGAAYNEQFFGPGTRLTVL.

The chain is built from TRBV19 and TRBJ2-5; TRBD1 matches 9 bases. Germline V gene lookup returns CDR1 LNHDA and CDR2 SQIVND (reference sequence). This CDR3 has 16 residues. V shed 3 bases, J shed 5 bases, and the junction held 10 bases outside the gene matches. The CDR3 bases are TGTGCCAGTAGTATGGGACAGGGAGTGGGAGAGGAGACCCAGTACTTC. This encodes CASSMGQGVGEETQYF.

The chain employs TRBV2 and TRBJ2-3; tentative D call: TRBD1 (5 bases). V lost 5 bases to trimming and J lost 8 bases, with 23 bases between them. CDR3 size: 16 residues. The germline V gene has CDR1 SNHLY and CDR2 FYNNEI. The CDR3 DNA reads as TGTGCCAGCAGTCCACAGGTCAACTCCCCCGGCGGTACGCAGTATTTT. It is translated as CASSPQVNSPGGTQYF.

The chain has TRBV21-1 and TRBJ2-7; TRBD2 reflects the table's D call only, with no check against the DNA. TRBV21-1 is noted as a pseudogene. This CDR3 is built from 16 residues. CDR3 amino acids: CASKRELAGVSDEQYF. Written as DNA, the CDR3 is TGTGCCAGCAAACGGGAACTAGCGGGAGTTTCGGACGAGCAGTACTTC.

V is TRBV5-8 and J is TRBJ2-4; maybe TRBD2 (6 bases). Germline CDR1 and CDR2: SGHTS and YDEGEE. The V gene lost 3 bases and the J gene lost 0 bases, with 7 bases spanning the gap. CDR3 size: 14 residues. DNA of the CDR3: TGTGCCAGCAGCTCGGGACTAGCCAAAAACATTCAGTACTTC. Residues: CASSSGLAKNIQYF.

The chain uses TRBV5-1 and TRBJ2-2; D is undetermined. There are 14 residues in the CDR3. V was shortened by 4 bases and J by 7 bases, with 14 bases between the two germline ends. Per germline, CDR1 SGHRS and CDR2 YFSETQ. CDR3 protein: CASSISTAVGELFF. DNA for the CDR3: TGCGCCAGCAGCATAAGTACGGCGGTCGGGGAGCTGTTTTTT.

This clone was seen only once. V usage is TRBV27 and J usage is TRBJ1-1, with D tentatively TRBD1 (6 bases). This CDR3 comprises 14 residues. The V end was cut by 7 bases, the J end by 1 base, with 13 bases between. Germline loops: CDR1 MNHEY, CDR2 SMNVEV (reference sequence). The CDR3 nucleotides read TGTGCCAGCAAACGGGGACACCCGAACACTGAAGCTTTCTTT. Its protein product is CASKRGHPNTEAFF.

This clone was counted only a few times. Mismatch with germline at one junction end may stem from a read error. The V and J genes are TRBV6-1 and TRBJ2-7; TRBD1 agrees at 8 bases. Looked up from germline, CDR1 is MNHNS and CDR2 is SASEGT. The CDR3 sequence is 15 residues long. CDR3 sequence: CASRKKNPTTGELDF. The CDR3 DNA reads as TGTGCCAGCAGGAAGAAAAACCCGACGACAGGGGAGCTTGACTTC.

The rearrangement joins TRBV28 to TRBJ2-7; weak D call: TRBD2 (6 bases). Looked up from germline, CDR1 is MDHEN and CDR2 is SYDVKM. CDR3 length: 12 amino acids. V lost 7 bases and J lost 6, with 13 bases in between. The CDR3 bases are TGTGCCAGCACGCGGGGCGGTGGCGAGCAGTACTTC. It is translated as CASTRGGGEQYF.

The chain employs TRBV7-2 and TRBJ2-3, with D uncertain. Germline V lookup: CDR1 SGHTA, CDR2 FQGNSA. This CDR3 region has 15 residues. V lost 6 bases to trimming and J lost 0 bases, with 13 bases between them. The CDR3 spells CASSLGPISTDTQYF. CDR3 sequence (DNA): TGTGCCAGCAGTCTAGGCCCCATAAGCACAGATACGCAGTATTTT.

This chain links TRBV9 with TRBJ2-1, with a possible D match to TRBD2 (6 bases). The V end lost 2 bases, the J end lost 0 bases, and 12 bases lay between the germline ends. The CDR3 extends over 16 amino acids. The germline V gene encodes CDR1 SGDLS and CDR2 YYNGEE. The CDR3 sequence: CASSVWGLRSYNEQFF. CDR3 coding DNA: TGTGCCAGCAGCGTCTGGGGACTCCGCTCCTACAATGAGCAGTTCTTC.

The chain couples TRBV2 to TRBJ2-7; D is ambiguous. This CDR3 spans 13 amino acids. V dropped 8 bases and J dropped 0 bases, with 11 bases sitting between them. The germline gives CDR1 SNHLY, CDR2 FYNNEI. CDR3 sequence (DNA): TGTGCCAGCCGAAGAGACTTCTCCTACGAGCAGTACTTC. The encoded protein is CASRRDFSYEQYF.

This clone was picked up a small number of times. The gene calls are TRBV12-5 and TRBJ2-2, with D maybe TRBD2 (5 bases). Trimming stripped 3 bases from V and 4 bases from J, with 12 bases between. Germline V gene lookup returns CDR1 LGHNT and CDR2 FRNRAP. This CDR3 spans 15 amino acids. CDR3 coding DNA: TGTGCTAGTGGTTTTTTGGGAGCGAGCACCGGGGAGCTGTTTTTT. Translation: CASGFLGASTGELFF.

This chain connects TRBV6-5 to TRBJ1-1; a weak D match, TRBD1 (6 bases). Germline CDR1 reads MNHEY; CDR2 reads SVGAGI. The CDR3 has 13 amino acids. V lost 7 bases to trimming and J lost 5 bases, with 14 bases between them. CDR3 amino acids: CASTRQVGTEAFF. The CDR3 DNA reads as TGTGCCAGCACTAGACAGGTGGGGACTGAAGCTTTCTTT.

The chain combines TRBV5-4 with TRBJ1-1; TRBD1 might be the D (6 bases). Per the germline V gene, CDR1 is SGHNT and CDR2 is YYREEE (reference sequence). The V and J ends lost 6 bases and 3 bases respectively, with 12 bases between them. The length of the CDR3 is 13 residues. The CDR3 region has the DNA TGTGCCAGCACCCCGGACAGATACACTGAAGCTTTCTTT. It translates to CASTPDRYTEAFF.